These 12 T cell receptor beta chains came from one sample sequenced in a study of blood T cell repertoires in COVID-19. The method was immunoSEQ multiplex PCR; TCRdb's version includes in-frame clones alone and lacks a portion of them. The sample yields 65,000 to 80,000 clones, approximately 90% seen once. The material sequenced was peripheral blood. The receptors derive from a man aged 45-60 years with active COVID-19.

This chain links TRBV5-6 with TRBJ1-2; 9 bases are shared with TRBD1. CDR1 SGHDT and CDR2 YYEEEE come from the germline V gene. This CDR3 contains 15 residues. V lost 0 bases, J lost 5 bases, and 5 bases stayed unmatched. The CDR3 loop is CASSLAGTGLYGYTF. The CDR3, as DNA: TGTGCCAGCAGCTTGGCGGGGACAGGGTTGTATGGCTACACCTTC.

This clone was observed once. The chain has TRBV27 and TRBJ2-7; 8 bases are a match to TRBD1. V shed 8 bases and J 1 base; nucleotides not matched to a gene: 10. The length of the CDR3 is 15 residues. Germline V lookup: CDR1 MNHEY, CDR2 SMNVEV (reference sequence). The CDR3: CASSPPGQASYEQYF. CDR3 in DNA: TGTGCCAGCTCACCGCCGGGACAGGCTTCCTACGAGCAGTACTTC.

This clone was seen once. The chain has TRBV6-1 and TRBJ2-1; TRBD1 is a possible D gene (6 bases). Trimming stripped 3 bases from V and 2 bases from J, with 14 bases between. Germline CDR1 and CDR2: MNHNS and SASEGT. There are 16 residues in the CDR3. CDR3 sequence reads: CASSDWGQPPYNEQFF. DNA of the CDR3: TGTGCCAGCAGTGATTGGGGGCAACCCCCCTACAATGAGCAGTTCTTC.

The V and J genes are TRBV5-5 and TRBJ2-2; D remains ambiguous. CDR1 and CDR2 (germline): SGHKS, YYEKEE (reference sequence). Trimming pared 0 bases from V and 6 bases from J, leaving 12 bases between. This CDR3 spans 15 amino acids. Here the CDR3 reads CASSLGLQPPGELFF. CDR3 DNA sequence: TGTGCCAGCAGCTTGGGACTGCAACCGCCCGGGGAGCTGTTTTTT.

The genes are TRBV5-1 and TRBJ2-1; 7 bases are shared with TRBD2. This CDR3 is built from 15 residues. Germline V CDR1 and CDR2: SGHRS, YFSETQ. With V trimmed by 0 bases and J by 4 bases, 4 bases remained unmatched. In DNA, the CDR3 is TGCGCCAGCAGCTTGGCCTCGGGGGGATACAATGAGCAGTTCTTC. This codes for CASSLASGGYNEQFF.

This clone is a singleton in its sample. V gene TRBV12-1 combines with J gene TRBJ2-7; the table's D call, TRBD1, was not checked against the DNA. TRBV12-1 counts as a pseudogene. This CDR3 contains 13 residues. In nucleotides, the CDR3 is TGTGCCAGCAGCTTCTCAGGGCCCTACGAGCAGTACTTC. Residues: CASSFSGPYEQYF.

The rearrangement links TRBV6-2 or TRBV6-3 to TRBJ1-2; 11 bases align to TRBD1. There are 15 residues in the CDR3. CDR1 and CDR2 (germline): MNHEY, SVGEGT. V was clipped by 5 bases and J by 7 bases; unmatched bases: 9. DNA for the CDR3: TGTGCCAGCAGTAACCGGGACAGGGGGTCTTTTGGCTACACCTTC. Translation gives CASSNRDRGSFGYTF.

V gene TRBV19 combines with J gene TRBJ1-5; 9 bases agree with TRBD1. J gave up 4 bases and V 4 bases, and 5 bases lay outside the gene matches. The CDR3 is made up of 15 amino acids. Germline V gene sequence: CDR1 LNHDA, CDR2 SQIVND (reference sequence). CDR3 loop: CASSKRDRENQPQHF. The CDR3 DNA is TGTGCCAGTAGTAAGCGGGACAGGGAAAATCAGCCCCAGCATTTT.

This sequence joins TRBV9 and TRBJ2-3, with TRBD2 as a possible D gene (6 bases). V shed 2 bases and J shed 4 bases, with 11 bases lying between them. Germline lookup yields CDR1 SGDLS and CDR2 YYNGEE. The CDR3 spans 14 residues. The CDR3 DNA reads TGTGCCAGCAGCGTCGGGACTTCGGCAGATACGCAGTATTTT. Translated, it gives CASSVGTSADTQYF.

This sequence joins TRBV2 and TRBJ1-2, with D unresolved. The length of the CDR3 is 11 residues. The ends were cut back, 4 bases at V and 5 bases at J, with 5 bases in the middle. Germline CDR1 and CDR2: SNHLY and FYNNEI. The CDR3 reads CASSGPYGYTF. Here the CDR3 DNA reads TGTGCCAGCAGTGGGCCTTATGGCTACACCTTC.

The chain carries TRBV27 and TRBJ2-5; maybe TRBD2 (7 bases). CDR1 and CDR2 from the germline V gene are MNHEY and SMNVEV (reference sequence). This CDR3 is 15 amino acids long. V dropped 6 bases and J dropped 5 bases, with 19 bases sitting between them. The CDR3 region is CASRPGTGGPETQYF. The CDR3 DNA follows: TGTGCCAGCAGGCCCGGGACCGGGGGGCCCGAGACCCAGTACTTC.

The CDR3 sequence is CASSDHGQANQPQHF. DNA for the CDR3: TGTGCCAGCAGTGATCACGGACAGGCCAATCAGCCCCAGCATTTT. The chain has TRBV6-1 and TRBJ1-5; 7 positions match TRBD1. V shed 3 bases and J 3 bases; nucleotides not matched to a gene: 5. This CDR3 spans 15 amino acids. The germline CDR1 and CDR2 sequences are MNHNS and SASEGT.